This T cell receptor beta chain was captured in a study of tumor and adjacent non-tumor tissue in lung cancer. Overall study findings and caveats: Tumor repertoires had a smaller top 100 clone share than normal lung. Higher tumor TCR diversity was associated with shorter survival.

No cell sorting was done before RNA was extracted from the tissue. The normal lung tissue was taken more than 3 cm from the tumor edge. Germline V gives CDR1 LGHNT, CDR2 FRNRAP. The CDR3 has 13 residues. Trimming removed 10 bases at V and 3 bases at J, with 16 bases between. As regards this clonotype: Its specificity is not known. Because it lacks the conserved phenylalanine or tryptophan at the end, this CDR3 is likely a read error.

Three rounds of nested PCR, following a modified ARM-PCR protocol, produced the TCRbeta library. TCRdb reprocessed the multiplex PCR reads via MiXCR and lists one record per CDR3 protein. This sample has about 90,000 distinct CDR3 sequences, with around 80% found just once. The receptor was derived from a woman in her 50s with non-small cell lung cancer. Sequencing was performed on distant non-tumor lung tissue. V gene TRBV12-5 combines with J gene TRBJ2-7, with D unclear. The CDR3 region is CAIEDRRHYEQYL. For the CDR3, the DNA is TGTGCTATTGAAGACCGGCGCCACTACGAGCAGTACCTC.